This is a list of T cell receptor beta chains from one sample in a study of blood T cell repertoires in COVID-19. Profiled with immunoSEQ multiplex PCR; TCRdb holds only in-frame clones, not every one. The profile shows some 340,000 clones, roughly 90% of them singletons. Sequenced material: PBMCs or T cells enriched from blood (not recorded which). Receptor source: a woman aged 25-40 years who had been exposed to COVID-19. Both conserved end residues are part of each CDR3. A D gene is named only where the DNA matches it firmly. Size values are once, few and many counts, or a class for expanded clones, and some rows have none.

clone_size d_call j_call v_call cdr3_nt cdr3_aa
. TRBD1 TRBJ1-2 TRBV24-1 TGTGCCACCAGTGATCGTGACAGGGCACCCGAACTCTATGGCTACACCTTC CATSDRDRAPELYGYTF
. . TRBJ1-2 TRBV7-9 TGTGCCAGCAGCTTATTAACAGGGACGAATGGCTACACCTTC CASSLLTGTNGYTF
once . TRBJ2-3 TRBV28 TGTGCCAGCAGTTTTAGTTCCGGGGTCCGGGAAGATACGCAGTATTTT CASSFSSGVREDTQYF
. . TRBJ2-7 TRBV5-6 TGTGCCAGCAGCTTACCGGGACTGTTCTACGAGCAGTACTTC CASSLPGLFYEQYF
. . TRBJ1-6 TRBV28 TGTGCCAGCTCTCCCGGGATGTCCTATAATTCACCCCTCCACTTT CASSPGMSYNSPLHF
. . TRBJ1-1 TRBV27 TGTGCCAGCACCAGGGACAACATGAACACTGAAGCTTTCTTT CASTRDNMNTEAFF
. TRBD2 TRBJ2-5 TRBV5-1 TGCGCCAGCAGACTAGCGGGAGATTCGTACCAAGAGACCCAGTACTTC CASRLAGDSYQETQYF
. TRBD1 TRBJ1-5 TRBV19 TGTGCCAGTAGTCCGCGGGACAGGGCAAATCAGCCCCAGCATTTT CASSPRDRANQPQHF
few TRBD1 TRBJ1-4 TRBV29-1 TGCAGCGTTGGGGGGACAGCTAATGAAAAACTGTTTTTT CSVGGTANEKLFF
. TRBD1 TRBJ1-2 TRBV2 TGTGCCAGCAGTGAAGAGTCAGGGGGCGCTGGCTACACCTTC CASSEESGGAGYTF
. TRBD1 TRBJ2-5 TRBV11-3 TGTGCCAGCAGCTTAGTTCGGGACAGGGAGGGAGAGACCCAGTACTTC CASSLVRDREGETQYF
. TRBD1 TRBJ2-1 TRBV5-4 TGTGCCAGCAGCCGGGGACAGGGGAGGGGTGAGCAGTTCTTC CASSRGQGRGEQFF
. . TRBJ1-4 TRBV5-4 TGTGCCAGCAGCTTGGGGGGGCAGGTGGCTAATGAAAAACTGTTTTTT CASSLGGQVANEKLFF
. TRBD1 TRBJ1-1 TRBV6-1 TGTGCCAGCAGTGCCCGACAGGGTTTTCGCAAGAACACTGAAGCTTTCTTT CASSARQGFRKNTEAFF
. TRBD2 TRBJ2-5 TRBV5-4 TGTGCCAGCAGCCCTAGCGGGGGAGAGACCCAGTACTTC CASSPSGGETQYF
once . TRBJ1-3 TRBV19 TGTGCCAGTAGTTTTGGGACTTCCTCTGGAAACACCATATATTTT CASSFGTSSGNTIYF
. TRBD1 TRBJ1-1 TRBV6-5 TGTGCCAGCAGTTACTCGCAGGGGGCCGAAGCTTTCTTT CASSYSQGAEAFF
. TRBD2 TRBJ2-2 TRBV6-5 TGTGCCAGCAAGCGGCTAGCGGGGGGGACCGGGGAGCTGTTTTTT CASKRLAGGTGELFF
. TRBD1 TRBJ2-3 TRBV29-1 TGCAGCGTTGAGGGTCGGACAGGGGGCTCCACAGATACGCAGTATTTT CSVEGRTGGSTDTQYF
once TRBD2 TRBJ2-2 TRBV19 TGTGCCAGTAGTATTGGGGGGGCGAACACCGGGGAGCTGTTTTTT CASSIGGANTGELFF
. . TRBJ1-5 TRBV2 TGTGCCAGCAGGGAACACCCGGACAGCTTTGGCAATCAGCCCCAGCATTTT CASREHPDSFGNQPQHF
. TRBD2 TRBJ2-1 TRBV7-2 TGTGCCAGCAGCTTAATGGGACTAGCGGGGAAGAATGAGCAGTTCTTC CASSLMGLAGKNEQFF
. . TRBJ2-1 TRBV4-2 TGTGCCAGCAGCCAACTCCCCGCTGAGAGCTCCTACAATGAGCAGTTCTTC CASSQLPAESSYNEQFF
. . TRBJ2-2 TRBV5-4 TGTGCCAGCAGCTTTAAGCTCCAGGCTAACACCGGGGAGCTGTTTTTT CASSFKLQANTGELFF
once . TRBJ1-3 TRBV3-1/TRBV3-2 TGTGCCAGCAGCCAAGGAGGCCGCTCCGGAAACACCATATATTTT CASSQGGRSGNTIYF
. TRBD2 TRBJ2-2 TRBV11-2 TGTGCCAGCAGCTTGACTAGCGGGGGGAGAACCGGGGAGCTGTTTTTT CASSLTSGGRTGELFF
once . TRBJ1-1 TRBV29-1 TGCAGCGTTGAGACAGTATTGAACACTGAAGCTTTCTTT CSVETVLNTEAFF
. . TRBJ1-2 TRBV30 TGTGCCTGGAGTGGCAGGGTAGGCTATGGCTACACCTTC CAWSGRVGYGYTF
. . TRBJ1-2 TRBV7-9 TGTGCCAGCAGCCCGTGGTGGGGGGGCGATGGCTACACCTTC CASSPWWGGDGYTF
. TRBD2 TRBJ2-4 TRBV5-1 TGCGCCAGCACCGCCGGGACTAGCGGGGGGATAGCCAAAAACATTCAGTACTTC CASTAGTSGGIAKNIQYF
. . TRBJ2-7 TRBV18 TGTGCCAGCTCACCAGGGCACGAGCAGTACTTC CASSPGHEQYF
. . TRBJ1-3 TRBV6-1 TGTGCCAGCAGTGATGGGGGGGGGATTGGAAACACCATATATTTT CASSDGGGIGNTIYF
. TRBD1 TRBJ2-7 TRBV2 TGTGCCAGCAGTGGGACAGGGCCCACCTACGAGCAGTACTTC CASSGTGPTYEQYF
. . TRBJ1-4 TRBV7-9 TGTGCCAGCAGCTTCGTAGCTTCAGAAAATGAAAAACTGTTTTTT CASSFVASENEKLFF
. . TRBJ2-3 TRBV11-1 TGTGCCAGCAGCTCAGTGTTGTTAGATACGCAGTATTTT CASSSVLLDTQYF
once . TRBJ1-2 TRBV13 TGTGCCAGCAGCGTCGGGGACTGGCCAGAGTATGGCTACACCTTC CASSVGDWPEYGYTF
. . TRBJ1-5 TRBV2 TGTGCCAGCAGCCGGTCCCATCAGCCCCAGCATTTT CASSRSHQPQHF
. TRBD1 TRBJ1-2 TRBV6-1 TGTGCCAGCAGTGAAACAGGGGGCTATGGCTACACCTTC CASSETGGYGYTF
few TRBD2 TRBJ2-7 TRBV19 TGTGCCAGTACCCCCGGTAGCGGGCCTTACTACGAGCAGTACTTC CASTPGSGPYYEQYF
. TRBD1 TRBJ1-2 TRBV6-5 TGTGCCAGCACCGACAGGGGCGCTTATGGCTACACCTTC CASTDRGAYGYTF
once TRBD1 TRBJ2-1 TRBV24-1 TGTGCCACCAGTGACCCCTCCCAGGGGGCTTACAATGAGCAGTTCTTC CATSDPSQGAYNEQFF
. . TRBJ1-2 TRBV4-2 TGTGCCAGCAGCCACGTGGGCTATTCGACAGCCCCTAGGGGCTACACCTTC CASSHVGYSTAPRGYTF
. . TRBJ1-3 TRBV7-8 TGTGCCAGCAGCGCATTCGGGGGGGGAAGAAACACCATATATTTT CASSAFGGGRNTIYF
. . TRBJ1-1 TRBV12-3/TRBV12-4 TGTGCCAGCAGTTTAGGCGCTGAAGCTTTCTTT CASSLGAEAFF
. TRBD1 TRBJ2-7 TRBV7-6 TGTGCCAGCAGCCTAGTTCTACCCTTTGGGGACAGGGGTTACGAGCAGTACTTC CASSLVLPFGDRGYEQYF